The rows below give T cell receptor beta chains drawn from one sample of a study of beta chain features in type 1 diabetes. The protocol was immunoSEQ multiplex PCR, while the TCRdb copy is restricted to in-frame clones and leaves out a portion. Of 300,000 to 450,000 clones listed, about 19% are singletons. The source material was naive CD4+ T cells from blood. The receptors derive from a woman in her late teens or twenties in good health. The CDR3 runs from the conserved cysteine through the conserved F or W. D genes are given only for firm matches. A clone size is listed for some rows: how often the clone was seen (once, few, many), or a class if it is expanded.

len	d_gene	v_gene	j_gene	abundance	CDR3aa	CDR3nt
14	TRBD1	TRBV18	TRBJ2-5	few	CASSRTGGKETQYF	TGTGCCAGCTCTCGGACAGGGGGAAAAGAGACCCAGTACTTC
15	-	TRBV29-1	TRBJ1-2	-	CSVPREGRWHYGYTF	TGCAGCGTCCCGAGGGAAGGACGCTGGCACTATGGCTACACCTTC
14	-	TRBV5-6	TRBJ1-5	few	CASSLYGTDQPQHF	TGTGCCAGCAGCCTTTACGGGACTGATCAGCCCCAGCATTTT
12	TRBD1	TRBV6-5	TRBJ1-5	few	CASRTGGQPQHF	TGTGCCAGCAGAACAGGGGGCCAGCCCCAGCATTTT
12	-	TRBV7-9	TRBJ1-2	-	CASSRLDYGYTF	TGTGCCAGCAGTCGACTTGACTATGGCTACACCTTC
14	TRBD1	TRBV7-2	TRBJ2-1	-	CASSFPTGGAEQFF	TGTGCCAGCAGCTTTCCGACAGGGGGGGCTGAGCAGTTCTTC
15	TRBD1	TRBV29-1	TRBJ2-6	few	CSVAQGHSGANVLTF	TGCAGCGTTGCACAGGGGCATTCTGGGGCCAACGTCCTGACTTTC
15	TRBD1	TRBV14	TRBJ2-7	-	CASSQDWGQGYEQYF	TGTGCCAGCAGCCAAGATTGGGGACAGGGGTACGAGCAGTACTTC
13	-	TRBV2	TRBJ1-1	-	CASSVGEPTEAFF	TGTGCCAGCAGTGTGGGCGAACCCACTGAAGCTTTCTTT
16	-	TRBV4-2	TRBJ2-1	-	CASSQDRGGKYNEQFF	TGTGCCAGCAGCCAAGATAGGGGCGGGAAGTACAATGAGCAGTTCTTC
14	TRBD1	TRBV7-2	TRBJ1-1	-	CASSRQGMNTEAFF	TGTGCCAGCAGTCGACAGGGCATGAACACTGAAGCTTTCTTT
14	-	TRBV19	TRBJ1-6	-	CASSTGTSGSPLHF	TGTGCCAGTAGTACGGGGACATCAGGGTCACCCCTCCACTTT
15	-	TRBV5-4	TRBJ1-5	-	CASSLDGHSNQPQHF	TGTGCCAGCAGCCTGGACGGACATAGCAATCAGCCCCAGCATTTT
14	TRBD2	TRBV12-5	TRBJ2-1	-	CASGPGTSPNEQFF	TGTGCTAGTGGTCCCGGGACTAGCCCCAATGAGCAGTTCTTC
15	TRBD2	TRBV6-5	TRBJ2-7	-	CASSLAGLAVYEQYF	TGTGCCAGCAGTTTAGCTGGCCTAGCGGTTTACGAGCAGTACTTC
13	-	TRBV12-5	TRBJ1-1	-	CASGPGTTQEAFF	TGTGCTAGTGGGCCTGGGACAACCCAGGAAGCTTTCTTT
13	-	TRBV7-8	TRBJ1-1	-	CASTAYMNTEAFF	TGTGCCAGCACCGCCTATATGAACACTGAAGCTTTCTTT
15	TRBD1	TRBV2	TRBJ2-1	few	CASSPGQGKGNEQFF	TGTGCCAGCAGTCCCGGACAGGGGAAAGGAAATGAGCAGTTCTTC
15	-	TRBV7-2	TRBJ2-3	-	CASSLASGGTDTQYF	TGTGCCAGCAGCTTAGCGTCGGGGGGCACAGATACGCAGTATTTT
18	TRBD2	TRBV7-3	TRBJ2-2	few	CASSLFPSGGTNTGELFF	TGTGCCAGCAGCTTATTTCCTAGCGGGGGGACGAACACCGGGGAGCTGTTTTTT
15	TRBD1	TRBV27	TRBJ1-2	-	CASSFSGTGPYGYTF	TGTGCCAGCAGTTTTTCCGGGACAGGGCCCTATGGCTACACCTTC
14	TRBD1	TRBV5-1	TRBJ2-5	-	CASSLDRAQETQYF	TGCGCCAGCAGCCTGGACAGGGCCCAAGAGACCCAGTACTTC
15	TRBD1	TRBV6-1	TRBJ2-7	few	CASRILRDRGWEQYF	TGTGCCAGCAGGATCCTTCGAGACAGGGGCTGGGAGCAGTACTTC
15	TRBD2	TRBV4-3	TRBJ2-7	-	CASSPRAGGQVEQYF	TGCGCCAGCAGCCCTCGGGCGGGGGGTCAAGTCGAGCAGTACTTC
14	-	TRBV7-2	TRBJ1-1	-	CASSLRRGGTEAFF	TGTGCCAGCAGCCTTCGACGGGGTGGAACTGAAGCTTTCTTT
15	-	TRBV4-1	TRBJ1-5	-	CASSPPGRDNQPQHF	TGCGCCAGCAGCCCCCCTGGCAGGGACAATCAGCCCCAGCATTTT
15	TRBD1	TRBV23-1	TRBJ2-7	few	CATSRDRPWGDEQYF	TGCGCCACGTCTCGGGACAGACCTTGGGGCGACGAGCAGTACTTC
15	TRBD2	TRBV7-9	TRBJ2-7	-	CASSLGAGETYEQYF	TGTGCCAGCAGCTTAGGCGCGGGAGAGACCTACGAGCAGTACTTC
15	TRBD1	TRBV5-4	TRBJ2-2	-	CASSPGTANTGELFF	TGTGCCAGCAGCCCCGGGACAGCCAACACCGGGGAGCTGTTTTTT